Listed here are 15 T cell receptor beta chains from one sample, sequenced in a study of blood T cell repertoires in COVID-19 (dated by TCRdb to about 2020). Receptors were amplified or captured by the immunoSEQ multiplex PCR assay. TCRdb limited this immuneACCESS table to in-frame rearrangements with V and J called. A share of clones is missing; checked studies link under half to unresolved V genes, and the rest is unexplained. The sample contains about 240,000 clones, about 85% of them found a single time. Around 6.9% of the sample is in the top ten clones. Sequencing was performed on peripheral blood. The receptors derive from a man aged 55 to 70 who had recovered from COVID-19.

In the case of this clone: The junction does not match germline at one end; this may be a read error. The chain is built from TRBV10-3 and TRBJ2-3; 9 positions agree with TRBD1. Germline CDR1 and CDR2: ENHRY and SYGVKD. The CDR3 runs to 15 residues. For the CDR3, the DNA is TGTGCCATCACTGAGGGACAGGGTGACACAGATACGCAGTATTTT. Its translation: CAITEGQGDTDTQYF.

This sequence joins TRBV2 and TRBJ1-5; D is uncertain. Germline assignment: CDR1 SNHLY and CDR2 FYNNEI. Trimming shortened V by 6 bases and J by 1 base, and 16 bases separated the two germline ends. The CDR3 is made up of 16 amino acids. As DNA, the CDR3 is TGTGCCAGCAGCACTAGGACTCCGGGGAGCAATCAGCCCCAGCATTTT. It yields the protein CASSTRTPGSNQPQHF. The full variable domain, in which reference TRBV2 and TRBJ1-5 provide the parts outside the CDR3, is EPEVTQTPSHQVTQMGQEVILRCVPISNHLYFYWYRQILGQKVEFLVSFYNNEISEKSEIFDDQFSVERPDGSNFTLKIRSTKLEDSAMYFCASSTRTPGSNQPQHFGDGTRLSIL.

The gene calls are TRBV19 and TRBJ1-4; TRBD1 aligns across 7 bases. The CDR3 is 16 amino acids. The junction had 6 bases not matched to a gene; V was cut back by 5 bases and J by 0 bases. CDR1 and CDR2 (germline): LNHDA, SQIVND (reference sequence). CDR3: CASSFGTAATNEKLFF. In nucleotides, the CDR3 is TGTGCCAGTAGTTTCGGGACAGCGGCAACTAATGAAAAACTGTTTTTT.

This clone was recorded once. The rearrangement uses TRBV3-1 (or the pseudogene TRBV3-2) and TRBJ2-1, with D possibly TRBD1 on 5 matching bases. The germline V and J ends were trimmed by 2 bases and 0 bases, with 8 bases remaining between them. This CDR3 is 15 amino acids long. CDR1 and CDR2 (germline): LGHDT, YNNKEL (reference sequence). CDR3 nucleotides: TGTGCCAGCAGCCAACAGGGTTACTCCTACAATGAGCAGTTCTTC. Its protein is CASSQQGYSYNEQFF.

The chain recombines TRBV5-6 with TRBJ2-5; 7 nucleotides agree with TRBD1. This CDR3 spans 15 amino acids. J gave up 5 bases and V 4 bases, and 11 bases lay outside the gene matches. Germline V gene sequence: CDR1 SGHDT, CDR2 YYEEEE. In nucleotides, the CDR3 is TGTGCCAGCAGCGGGAGACAGGGCGTCTGGGAGACCCAGTACTTC. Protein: CASSGRQGVWETQYF.

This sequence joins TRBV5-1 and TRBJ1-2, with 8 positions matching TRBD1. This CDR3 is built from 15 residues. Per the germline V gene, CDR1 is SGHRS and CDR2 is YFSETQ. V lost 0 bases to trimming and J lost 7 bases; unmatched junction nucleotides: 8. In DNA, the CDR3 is TGCGCCAGCAGCTTGGGACAGGGGAAGTCCGGTGGCTACACCTTC. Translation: CASSLGQGKSGGYTF.

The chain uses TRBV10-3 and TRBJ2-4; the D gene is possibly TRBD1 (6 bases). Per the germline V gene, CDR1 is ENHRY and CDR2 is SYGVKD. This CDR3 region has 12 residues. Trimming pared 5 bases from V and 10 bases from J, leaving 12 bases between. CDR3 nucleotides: TGTGCCATCAGTAAGACAGGCGAGATTCAGTACTTC. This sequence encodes CAISKTGEIQYF.

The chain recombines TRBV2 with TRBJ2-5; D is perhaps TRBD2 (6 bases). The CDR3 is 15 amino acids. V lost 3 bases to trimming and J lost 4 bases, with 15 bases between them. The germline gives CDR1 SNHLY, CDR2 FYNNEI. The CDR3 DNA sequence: TGTGCCAGCAGTGAGGAGGGACGGGGACGAGAGACCCAGTACTTC. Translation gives CASSEEGRGRETQYF.

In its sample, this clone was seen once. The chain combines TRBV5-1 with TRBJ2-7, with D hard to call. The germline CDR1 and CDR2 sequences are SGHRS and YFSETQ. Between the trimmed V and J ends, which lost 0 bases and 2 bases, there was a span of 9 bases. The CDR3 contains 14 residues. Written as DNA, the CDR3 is TGCGCCAGCAGCTTGGACGGTTCAACCTACGAGCAGTACGTC. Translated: CASSLDGSTYEQYV.

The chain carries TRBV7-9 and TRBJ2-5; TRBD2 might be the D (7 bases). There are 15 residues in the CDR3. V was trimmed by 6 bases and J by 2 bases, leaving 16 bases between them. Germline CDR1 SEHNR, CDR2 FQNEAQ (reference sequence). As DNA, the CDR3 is TGTGCCAGCAGTCAAGGGGGAGGGGGGCAAGAGACCCAGTACTTC. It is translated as CASSQGGGGQETQYF.

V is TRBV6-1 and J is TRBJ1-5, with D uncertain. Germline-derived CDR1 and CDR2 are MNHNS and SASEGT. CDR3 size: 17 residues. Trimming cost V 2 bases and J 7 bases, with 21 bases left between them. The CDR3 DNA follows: TGTGCCAGCAGTGAATTTCCGGGAGCCCTGAGGTGGCAGCCCCAGCATTTT. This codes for CASSEFPGALRWQPQHF.

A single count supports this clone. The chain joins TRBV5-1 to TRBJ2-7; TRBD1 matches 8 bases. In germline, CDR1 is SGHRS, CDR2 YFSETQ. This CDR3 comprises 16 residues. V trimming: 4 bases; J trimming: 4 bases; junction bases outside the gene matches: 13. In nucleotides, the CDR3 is TGCGCCAGCAGCCCCGGTCGGACCGGACAGGGATACGAGCAGTACGTC. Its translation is CASSPGRTGQGYEQYV.

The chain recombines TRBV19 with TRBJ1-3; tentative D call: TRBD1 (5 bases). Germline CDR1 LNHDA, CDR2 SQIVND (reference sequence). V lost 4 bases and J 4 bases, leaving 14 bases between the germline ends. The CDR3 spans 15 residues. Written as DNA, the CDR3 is TGTGCCAGTAGTAAAGCCAGGGCGGCAGGAAACACCATATATTTT. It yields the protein CASSKARAAGNTIYF.

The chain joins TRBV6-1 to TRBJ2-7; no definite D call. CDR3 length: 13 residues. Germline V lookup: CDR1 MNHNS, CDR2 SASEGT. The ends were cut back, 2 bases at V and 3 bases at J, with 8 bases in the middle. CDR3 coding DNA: TGTGCCAGCAGTGAATCGAGAGGCTACGAGCAGTACGTC. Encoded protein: CASSESRGYEQYV.

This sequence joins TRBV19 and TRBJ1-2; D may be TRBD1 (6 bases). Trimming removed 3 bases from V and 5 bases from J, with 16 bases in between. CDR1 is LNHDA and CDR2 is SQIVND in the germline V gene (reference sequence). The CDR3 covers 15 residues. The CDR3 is CASSMGAGLLYGYTF. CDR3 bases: TGTGCCAGTAGTATGGGGGCAGGCTTACTATATGGCTACACCTTC.